The rows below give T cell receptor beta chains drawn from one sample of a study of patients and donors after allogeneic stem cell transplantation. TCRdb independently ran MiXCR on the RT-PCR reads; one entry per CDR3 protein. The data contain roughly 200,000 distinct CDR3 sequences, 41% of them singletons. Sequenced material: blood, either unsorted or a sorted T cell fraction (not recorded which). The receptors come from a human donor who was either an allogeneic HSCT recipient or a stem cell or donor lymphocyte infusion donor (not recorded which). It is not recorded whose cells these are; they may come from a transplant donor. The CDR3 runs from the conserved cysteine through the conserved F or W. The D gene is left open where the match is weak. Rows give clone size only sometimes, using once, few, many, or a class for an expanded clone.

few	NA	TRBV6-6	TRBJ1-1	TGTGCCAGCAGGGACAGATTAGATCCCCTGCTTTACACTGAAGCTTTCTTT	CASRDRLDPLLYTEAFF
NA	NA	TRBV2	TRBJ2-7	TGTGCCAGTAGACTAGACAGGAGCGAGCAGTACTTC	CASRLDRSEQYF
few	NA	TRBV12-3/TRBV12-4	TRBJ1-5	TGTGCCAGCAGCCCCGGGGCATACAATCAGCCCCAGCATTTT	CASSPGAYNQPQHF
NA	NA	TRBV12-3/TRBV12-4	TRBJ1-5	TGTGCCAGCAGTTTACAGGACACTGATCAGCCCCAGCATTTT	CASSLQDTDQPQHF
once	TRBD1	TRBV6-2/TRBV6-3	TRBJ2-7	TGTGCCAGCAGCATTACAGGGGCGTACTACGAGCAGTACTTC	CASSITGAYYEQYF
NA	NA	TRBV12-3/TRBV12-4	TRBJ2-7	TGTGCCAGCAGTTTAGCGCTGAACTGGGAGCAGTACTTC	CASSLALNWEQYF
few	NA	TRBV9	TRBJ2-1	TGTGCCAGCTCCGGGACTTCTTCCTACAATGAGCAGTTCTTC	CASSGTSSYNEQFF
NA	NA	TRBV11-2	TRBJ1-1	TGTGCCAGCAGCTTAGTGAGGAGCCTTACTACTGAAGCTTTCTTT	CASSLVRSLTTEAFF
NA	TRBD2	TRBV4-2	TRBJ2-7	TGTGCCAGCAGCCAAGACGAGGCTAGCGGTTACGAGCAGTACTTC	CASSQDEASGYEQYF
few	NA	TRBV13	TRBJ1-5	TGTGCCAGCAGCTCGACAGGTCAGCCCCAGCATTTT	CASSSTGQPQHF
NA	NA	TRBV4-2	TRBJ1-3	TGTGCCAGCAGCCAAGATTGGGGGCCCGGAAACACCATATATTTT	CASSQDWGPGNTIYF
many	NA	TRBV4-3	TRBJ1-4	TGCGCCAGCAGCCACCTAGGTAGGGGCGTGAATGAAAAACTGTTTTTT	CASSHLGRGVNEKLFF
NA	NA	TRBV7-9	TRBJ1-2	TGTGCCAGCAGACTAGGGGCAGGGACCGCCTATGGCTACACCTTC	CASRLGAGTAYGYTF
NA	TRBD2	TRBV5-6	TRBJ2-2	TGTGCCAGCAGCCCAGGACTAGCGGGAGGATTTAGCGGGGAGCTGTTTTTT	CASSPGLAGGFSGELFF
few	TRBD1	TRBV7-9	TRBJ2-3	TGTGCCAGCAGCTTAGGATCCAGGGGGCTCGAGGATACGCAGTATTTT	CASSLGSRGLEDTQYF
NA	TRBD1	TRBV7-2	TRBJ1-5	TGTGCCAGCACCGCCCTCTCGACAGGGAGGGATCAGCCCCAGCATTTT	CASTALSTGRDQPQHF
NA	NA	TRBV5-1	TRBJ1-1	TGCGCCAGCAGCTTGGGACAGTACCTCACTGAAGCTTTCTTT	CASSLGQYLTEAFF
NA	TRBD1	TRBV10-3	TRBJ1-4	TGTGCCATCAGACCCAACGGACAGGGTGAAGAAAAACTGTTTTTT	CAIRPNGQGEEKLFF
NA	NA	TRBV20-1	TRBJ1-4	TGCAGTGCTTCCACCTATGGACCGATCAATGAAAAACTGCTTTTT	CSASTYGPINEKLLF
NA	NA	TRBV20-1	TRBJ1-5	TGCAGTGCTAGCGTAGGCGGGCAAGGCAATCAGCCCCAGCATTTT	CSASVGGQGNQPQHF
NA	TRBD1	TRBV7-2	TRBJ1-3	TGTGCCAGCAGCTTAACCGGGACAGCCTCTGGAAACACCATATATTTT	CASSLTGTASGNTIYF
few	TRBD2	TRBV5-6	TRBJ2-1	TGTGCCAGCAGCTGGCCTAGCGGTACTGAGCAGTTCTTC	CASSWPSGTEQFF
NA	TRBD1	TRBV6-4	TRBJ1-5	TGTGCCACCGCCGGGACAGGCAGAAGCAATCAGCCCCAGCATTTT	CATAGTGRSNQPQHF
NA	TRBD2	TRBV6-5	TRBJ2-1	TGTGCCAGCAGTTACTCGCGCGGGAGGGTTATACACAATGAGCAGTTCTTC	CASSYSRGRVIHNEQFF
few	TRBD1	TRBV6-5	TRBJ1-6	TGTGCCAGCACTATAACGGGACAGGCTAATTCACCCCTCCACTTT	CASTITGQANSPLHF
NA	NA	TRBV12-3/TRBV12-4	TRBJ1-5	TGTGCCAGCAGCCCGTCCCTGGGCAATCAGCCCCAGCATTTT	CASSPSLGNQPQHF
few	TRBD1	TRBV20-1	TRBJ1-6	TGCAGTGCGGATTCCGACAGGGATAATTCACCCCTCCACTTT	CSADSDRDNSPLHF
once	NA	TRBV27	TRBJ2-6	TGTGCCAGCCGTAAAGACCCCTCTGGGGCCAACGTCCTGACTTTC	CASRKDPSGANVLTF
NA	NA	TRBV29-1	TRBJ2-7	TGCAGCGTTGTAGATGGGACCTACTCCTACGAGCAGTACTTC	CSVVDGTYSYEQYF
NA	NA	TRBV15	TRBJ2-2	TGTGCCACCAGCAGAAACAGCAACACCGGGGAGCTGTTTTTT	CATSRNSNTGELFF
NA	TRBD2	TRBV7-3	TRBJ2-1	TGTGCCAGCAGCCCGCGGGAGATCACCTACAATGAGCAGTTCTTC	CASSPREITYNEQFF
few	NA	TRBV12-3/TRBV12-4	TRBJ1-1	TGTGCCAGCAGTTTAGCGCTCGGGGAGGGGTATAACACTGAAGCTTTCTTT	CASSLALGEGYNTEAFF